One and the same sample provided the 6 T cell receptor beta chains below, sequenced in a study of blood T cell repertoires in COVID-19 (dated by TCRdb to 2018 to 2020). Library preparation employed the immunoSEQ multiplex PCR assay. The table was pulled from immuneACCESS by TCRdb, which kept in-frame rearrangements only. Such tables lose some clones; where checked, under half of the loss comes from unresolved V genes, and the rest has no known cause. The sample includes about 130,000 clones, with less than 90% observed a single time. Together, the top ten hold roughly an eighth of the sample. Specimen: peripheral blood. Receptors were obtained from a woman younger than 45 who had recovered from COVID-19.

The chain couples TRBV7-8 to TRBJ2-1; D not resolved. The V gene lost 2 bases and the J gene lost 6 bases, with 11 bases spanning the gap. Looked up from germline, CDR1 is SGHVS and CDR2 is FQNEAQ. The CDR3 spans 14 residues. The CDR3 DNA reads as TGTGCCAGCAGCTTACGAGTCCGCGGCAATGAGCAGTTCTTC. Its translation is CASSLRVRGNEQFF.

The chain recombines TRBV9 with TRBJ1-4; 7 bases fit TRBD1. Germline V lookup: CDR1 SGDLS, CDR2 YYNGEE. The V segment lost 3 bases and the J segment 13 bases; nucleotides outside the gene matches: 9. The CDR3 consists of 13 residues. The chain's CDR3 is CASSAVTTGALFF. The DNA of the CDR3 is TGTGCCAGCAGCGCCGTCACTACAGGGGCACTGTTTTTT.

The chain joins TRBV5-4 to TRBJ2-1, with 12 bases aligning to TRBD2. V was clipped by 2 bases and J by 7 bases; unmatched bases: 10. Germline lookup yields CDR1 SGHNT and CDR2 YYREEE (reference sequence). This CDR3 spans 17 amino acids. CDR3 in DNA: TGTGCCAGCAGCTTAGGATCTAGCGGGGGGGCCGGTAATGAGCAGTTCTTC. Translation: CASSLGSSGGAGNEQFF. The full variable domain, with the rest looked up from reference TRBV5-4 and TRBJ2-1, is ETGVTQSPTHLIKTRGQQVTLRCSSQSGHNTVSWYQQALGQGPQFIFQYYREEENGRGNFPPRFSGLQFPNYSSELNVNALELDDSALYLCASSLGSSGGAGNEQFFGPGTRLTVL.

V and J are TRBV4-1 and TRBJ1-2; TRBD1 agrees at 10 bases. V was pared by 0 bases and J by 7 bases, with 5 bases of the junction left unmatched. The CDR3 is made up of 15 amino acids. Germline values: CDR1 MGHRA, CDR2 YSYEKL. The CDR3 DNA follows: TGCGCCAGCAGCCAAGAAGGTGGACAGGGGGTTGGCTACACCTTC. Encoded protein: CASSQEGGQGVGYTF.

This chain connects TRBV5-5 to TRBJ1-6, with unresolved D. The ends were cut back, 2 bases at V and 7 bases at J, with 7 bases in the middle. This CDR3 region has 13 residues. Germline lookup yields CDR1 SGHKS and CDR2 YYEKEE (reference sequence). This CDR3 is CASSFYENSPLHF. CDR3 coding DNA: TGTGCCAGCAGCTTTTACGAGAATTCACCCCTCCACTTT.

This CDR3 reads CSARTDTQYF. As DNA, the CDR3 is TGCAGTGCCAGGACAGATACGCAGTATTTT. The chain is built from TRBV20-1 and TRBJ2-3; D gene uncertain. Trimming pared 6 bases from V and 3 bases from J, leaving 4 bases between. Germline V gives CDR1 DFQATT, CDR2 SNEGSKA (reference sequence). The length of the CDR3 is 10 residues.